The clone carrying this T cell receptor (beta chain) was observed many times. Its antigen is undetermined. This record comes from a study of Graves' ophthalmopathy and Graves' hyperthyroidism. Overall study results and limits: Separation of ophthalmopathy from stable hyperthyroidism was achieved by a 13-signature model, at around 89% sensitivity and 70% to 82% specificity. Clonotypes were expanded in thyroid at above 0.001 frequency, and most also appeared in blood.

Uncontrolled infections, pregnancy, lactation or other autoimmune diseases led to patient exclusion. Symptoms, serum thyroxine and TRAb, thyroid ultrasound, and orbital computed tomography formed the diagnostic basis. RNA transcripts served as template for amplifying TCR beta CDR3 sequences. An opening RT-PCR round employed HTBI primers and preceded a second-round multiplex PCR. TCRdb reprocessed the multiplex PCR reads via MiXCR and lists one record per CDR3 protein. The table shows a few hundred thousand distinct CDR3 sequences, with less than 45% occurring only once. Material: peripheral blood or thyroid tissue (not recorded which). The clonotype comes from an adult man with Graves' hyperthyroidism.

The CDR3 spells CASSLAYRGKSTEAFF. The DNA of the CDR3 is TGTGCCAGCAGCTTAGCGTACAGGGGAAAAAGTACTGAAGCTTTCTTT. The genes are TRBV7-6 and TRBJ1-1, with 7 positions matching TRBD1. The CDR3 length is 16 residues. Trimming at V came to 0 bases and at J to 5 bases, leaving 9 bases not matched to a gene. The germline V gene encodes CDR1 SGHVS and CDR2 FNYEAQ.